Following are 10 T cell receptor beta chains from one sample sequenced in a study of T cell responses to AZD1222 COVID-19 vaccine. The data were produced by immunoSEQ multiplex PCR, yet TCRdb's version contains in-frame clones alone and is incomplete. The sample has almost 35,000 clones, 85% to 90% seen once. The sample in question was peripheral blood, obtained on day 0 of AZD1222 vaccination. These receptors were taken from an adult in good health.

V usage is TRBV27 and J usage is TRBJ2-3, with 14 nucleotides matching TRBD2. CDR1 is MNHEY and CDR2 is SMNVEV in the germline V gene (reference sequence). V lost 2 bases, J lost 3 bases, and 7 bases stayed unmatched. This CDR3 has 18 amino acids. CDR3 sequence (DNA): TGTGCCAGCAGTTTACTGGGACTAGCGGGAGAGGGGACAGATACGCAGTATTTT. Translating it yields CASSLLGLAGEGTDTQYF.

The chain has TRBV7-3 and TRBJ2-5; D tentatively fits TRBD1 or TRBD2 (6 bases each). CDR1 and CDR2 (germline): SGHTA, FQGTGA. The CDR3 runs to 13 residues. The ends were cut back, 4 bases at V and 7 bases at J, with 13 bases in the middle. The DNA for the CDR3 is TGTGCCAGCAGCTACTTAAAGGGGGGGACCCAGTACTTC. The encoded protein is CASSYLKGGTQYF. Based on the CDR3 plus reference TRBV7-3 and TRBJ2-5, the full variable domain is GAGVSQTPSNKVTEKGKYVELRCDPISGHTALYWYRQSLGQGPEFLIYFQGTGAADDSGLPNDRFFAVRPEGSVSTLKIQRTERGDSAVYLCASSYLKGGTQYFGPGTRLLVL.

This chain links TRBV5-5 with TRBJ2-7; 10 bases match TRBD1. Per germline, CDR1 SGHKS and CDR2 YYEKEE (reference sequence). Germline trimming cut 3 bases from V and 5 bases from J; bases unmatched to any gene: 14. The CDR3 is 17 amino acids. CDR3 in amino acids: CASSSRLPGQGSHEQYF. CDR3 in DNA: TGTGCCAGCAGCTCCCGCCTGCCGGGACAGGGGTCCCACGAGCAGTACTTC.

The J gene is TRBJ2-1, the V gene TRBV24-1; 13 nucleotides line up with TRBD2. Per germline, CDR1 KGHDR and CDR2 SFDVKD. V was clipped by 4 bases and J by 7 bases; unmatched bases: 9. The length of the CDR3 is 17 residues. In nucleotides, the CDR3 is TGTGCCACCAGTGACAACAAACTAGCGGGAGGGCTGAATGAGCAGTTCTTC. It codes for CATSDNKLAGGLNEQFF.

This chain uses TRBV27 with TRBJ1-5; unclear D gene. This CDR3 contains 14 residues. V lost 2 bases to trimming and J lost 1 base, with 6 bases between them. CDR1 is MNHEY, CDR2 SMNVEV, per germline (reference sequence). The CDR3 loop reads CASSLRVSNQPQHF. CDR3 sequence (DNA): TGTGCCAGCAGTTTAAGGGTAAGCAATCAGCCCCAGCATTTT.

This chain uses TRBV12-3 or TRBV12-4 with TRBJ1-5; D not certain. This CDR3 has 13 amino acids. Trimming removed 6 bases at V and 5 bases at J, with 11 bases between. The CDR3 DNA sequence: TGTGCCAGCAGCCCGTGGGAGGATCAGCCCCAGCATTTT. This encodes CASSPWEDQPQHF.

The gene calls are TRBV6-1 and TRBJ1-6; D gene unclear. V was trimmed by 3 bases and J by 5 bases, leaving 14 bases between them. The CDR3 extends over 16 amino acids. In germline, CDR1 is MNHNS, CDR2 SASEGT. In DNA, the CDR3 is TGTGCCAGCAGTGACACCGGGGAAACCAATAATTCACCCCTCCACTTT. Translated, it gives CASSDTGETNNSPLHF.

J is TRBJ1-1 and V is TRBV10-2; D is unclear. CDR1 and CDR2 from the germline V gene are WSHSY and SAAADI. The ends were cut back, 5 bases at V and 1 base at J, with 8 bases in the middle. The CDR3 length is 13 residues. CDR3 protein: CASSLDGNTEAFF. The CDR3 region has the DNA TGCGCCAGCAGTTTGGACGGGAACACTGAAGCTTTCTTT.

V usage is TRBV7-2 and J usage is TRBJ1-4; 8 bases match TRBD1. The CDR3 has 14 residues. Germline V gene lookup returns CDR1 SGHTA and CDR2 FQGNSA. The J segment lost 6 bases and the V segment lost 4 bases, leaving 4 bases of the junction unmatched. In DNA, the CDR3 is TGTGCCAGCAGCTCGTCAGGGGGCGATGAAAAACTGTTTTTT. Encoded protein: CASSSSGGDEKLFF. The full variable domain, its missing parts supplied by reference TRBV7-2 and TRBJ1-4, is GAGVSQSPSNKVTEKGKDVELRCDPISGHTALYWYRQSLGQGLEFLIYFQGNSAPDKSGLPSDRFSAERTGGSVSTLTIQRTQQEDSAVYLCASSSSGGDEKLFFGSGTQLSVL.

The chain recombines TRBV6-4 with TRBJ2-2; 7 nucleotides match TRBD1. V was pared by 6 bases and J by 2 bases, with 0 bases of the junction left unmatched. Per the germline V gene, CDR1 is MRHNA and CDR2 is SNTAGT. The CDR3 contains 13 residues. In DNA, the CDR3 is TGTGCCAGCAGAGGGGGCAACACCGGGGAGCTGTTTTTT. Amino acid sequence: CASRGGNTGELFF.